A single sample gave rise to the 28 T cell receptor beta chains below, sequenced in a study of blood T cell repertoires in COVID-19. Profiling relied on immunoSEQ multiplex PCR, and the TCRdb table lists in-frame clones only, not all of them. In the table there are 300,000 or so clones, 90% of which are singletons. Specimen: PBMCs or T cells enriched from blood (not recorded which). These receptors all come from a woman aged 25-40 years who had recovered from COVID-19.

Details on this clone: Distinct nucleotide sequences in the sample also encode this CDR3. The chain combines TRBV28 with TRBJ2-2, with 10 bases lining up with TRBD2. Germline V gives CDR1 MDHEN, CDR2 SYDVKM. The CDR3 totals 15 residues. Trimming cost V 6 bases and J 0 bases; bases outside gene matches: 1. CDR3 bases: TGTGCCAGCAGGCTAGCGGGAGCGAACACCGGGGAGCTGTTTTTT. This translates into CASRLAGANTGELFF.

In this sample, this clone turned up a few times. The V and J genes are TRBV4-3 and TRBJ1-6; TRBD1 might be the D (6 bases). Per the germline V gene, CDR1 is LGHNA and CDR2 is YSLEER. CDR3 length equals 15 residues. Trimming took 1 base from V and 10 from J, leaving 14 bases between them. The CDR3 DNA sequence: TGCGCCAGCAGCCAAGGGGACACTAACAACTCACCCCTCCACTTT. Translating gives CASSQGDTNNSPLHF.

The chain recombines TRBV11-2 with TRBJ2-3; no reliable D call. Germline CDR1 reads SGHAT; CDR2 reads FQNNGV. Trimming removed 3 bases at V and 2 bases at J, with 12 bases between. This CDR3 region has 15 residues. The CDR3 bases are TGTGCCAGCAGCTTTAATCCTAGTTCCACAGATACGCAGTATTTT. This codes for CASSFNPSSTDTQYF. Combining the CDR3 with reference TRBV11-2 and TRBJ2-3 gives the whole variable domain EAGVAQSPRYKIIEKRQSVAFWCNPISGHATLYWYQQILGQGPKLLIQFQNNGVVDDSQLPKDRFSAERLKGVDSTLKIQPAKLEDSAVYLCASSFNPSSTDTQYFGPGTRLTVL.

CDR3 residues: CASSYRVTEAFF. CDR3 in DNA: TGTGCCAGCAGCTACAGGGTGACTGAAGCTTTCTTT. The chain has TRBV13 and TRBJ1-1; tentative D call: TRBD1 (6 bases). The CDR3 is made up of 12 amino acids. Trimming stripped 4 bases from V and 5 bases from J, with 8 bases between. CDR1 and CDR2 from the germline V gene are PRHDT and FYEKMQ (reference sequence). The whole variable domain, remainder taken from reference TRBV13 and TRBJ1-1, is AAGVIQSPRHLIKEKRETATLKCYPIPRHDTVYWYQQGPGQDPQFLISFYEKMQSDKGSIPDRFSAQQFSDYHSELNMSSLELGDSALYFCASSYRVTEAFFGQGTRLTVV.

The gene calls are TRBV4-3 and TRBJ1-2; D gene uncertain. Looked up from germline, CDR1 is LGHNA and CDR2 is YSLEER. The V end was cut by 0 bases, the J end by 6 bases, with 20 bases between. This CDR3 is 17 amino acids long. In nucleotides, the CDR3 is TGCGCCAGCAGCCAAGATTTAACGACTACCCTGGGCAATGGCTACACCTTC. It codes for CASSQDLTTTLGNGYTF.

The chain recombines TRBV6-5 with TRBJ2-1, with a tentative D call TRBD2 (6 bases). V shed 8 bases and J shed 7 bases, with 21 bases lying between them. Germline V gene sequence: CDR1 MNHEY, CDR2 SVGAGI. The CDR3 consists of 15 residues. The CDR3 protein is CASWVETMRENEQFF. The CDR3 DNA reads TGTGCCAGCTGGGTGGAAACTATGCGGGAAAATGAGCAGTTCTTC.

The CDR3 reads CASSLTRNYGYTF. Here the CDR3 DNA reads TGTGCCAGCAGTTTGACACGAAACTATGGCTACACCTTC. The V and J genes are TRBV28 and TRBJ1-2, with D uncertain. The CDR3 covers 13 residues. Germline V gives CDR1 MDHEN, CDR2 SYDVKM. Trimming removed 3 bases at V and 2 bases at J, with 7 bases between.

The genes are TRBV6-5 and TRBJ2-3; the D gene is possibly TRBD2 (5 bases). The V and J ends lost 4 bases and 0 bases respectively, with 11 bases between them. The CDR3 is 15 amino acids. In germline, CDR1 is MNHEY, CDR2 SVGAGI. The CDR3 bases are TGTGCCAGCAGTTCCCCCGGGGATAGCACAGATACGCAGTATTTT. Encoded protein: CASSSPGDSTDTQYF.

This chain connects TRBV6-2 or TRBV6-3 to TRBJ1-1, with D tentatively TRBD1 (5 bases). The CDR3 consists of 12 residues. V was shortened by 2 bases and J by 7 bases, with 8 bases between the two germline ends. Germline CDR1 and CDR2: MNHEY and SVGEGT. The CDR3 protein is CASSYLRGEAFF. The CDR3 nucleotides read TGTGCCAGCAGTTACCTTAGGGGTGAAGCTTTCTTT.

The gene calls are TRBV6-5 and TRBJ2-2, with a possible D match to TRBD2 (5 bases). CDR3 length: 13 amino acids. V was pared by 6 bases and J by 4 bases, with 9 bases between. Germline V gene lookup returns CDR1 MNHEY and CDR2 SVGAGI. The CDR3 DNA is TGTGCCAGCAGAACGAGGGTCACCGGGGAGCTGTTTTTT. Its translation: CASRTRVTGELFF.

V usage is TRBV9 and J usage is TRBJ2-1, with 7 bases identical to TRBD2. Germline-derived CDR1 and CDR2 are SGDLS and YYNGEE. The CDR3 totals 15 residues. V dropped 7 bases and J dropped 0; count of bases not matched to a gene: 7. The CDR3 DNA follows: TGTGCCAGCGGGCCGAGCGGGACCTCCTACAATGAGCAGTTCTTC. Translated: CASGPSGTSYNEQFF.

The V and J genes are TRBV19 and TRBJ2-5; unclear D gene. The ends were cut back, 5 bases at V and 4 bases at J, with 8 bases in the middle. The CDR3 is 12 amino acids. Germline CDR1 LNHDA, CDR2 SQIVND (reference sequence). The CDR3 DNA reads TGTGCCAGTAGTCCGTTCGGAGAGACCCAGTACTTC. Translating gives CASSPFGETQYF. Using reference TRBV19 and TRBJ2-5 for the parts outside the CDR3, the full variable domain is DGGITQSPKYLFRKEGQNVTLSCEQNLNHDAMYWYRQDPGQGLRLIYYSQIVNDFQKGDIAEGYSVSREKKESFPLTVTSAQKNPTAFYLCASSPFGETQYFGPGTRLLVL.

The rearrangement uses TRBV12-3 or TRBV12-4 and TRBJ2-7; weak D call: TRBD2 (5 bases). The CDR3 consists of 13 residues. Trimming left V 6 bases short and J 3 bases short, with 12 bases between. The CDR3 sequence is CASSFKAGYEQYF. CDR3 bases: TGTGCCAGCAGCTTCAAGGCGGGCTACGAGCAGTACTTC.

CDR3 sequence reads: CASRRAAHYEQYF. The CDR3 DNA follows: TGTGCCAGCAGGAGGGCTGCCCATTACGAGCAGTACTTC. The chain recombines TRBV7-2 with TRBJ2-7; weak D call: TRBD2 (5 bases). Per the germline V gene, CDR1 is SGHTA and CDR2 is FQGNSA. Trimming cost V 6 bases and J 4 bases, with 13 bases left between them. CDR3 length: 13 residues.

The CDR3 region is CASSEGRLQGNEQFF. The CDR3 DNA reads TGTGCCAGCAGTGAAGGGCGACTACAGGGTAATGAGCAGTTCTTC. This sequence joins TRBV6-1 and TRBJ2-1, with D possibly TRBD1 on 6 matching bases. V lost 1 base to trimming and J lost 7 bases, with 14 bases between them. This CDR3 comprises 15 residues. Germline lookup yields CDR1 MNHNS and CDR2 SASEGT.

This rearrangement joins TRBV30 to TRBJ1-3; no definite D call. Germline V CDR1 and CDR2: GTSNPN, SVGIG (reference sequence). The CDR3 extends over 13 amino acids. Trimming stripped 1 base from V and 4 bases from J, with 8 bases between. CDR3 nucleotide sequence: TGTGCCTGGAGTGCTCCGGTGGGAAACACCATATATTTT. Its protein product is CAWSAPVGNTIYF.

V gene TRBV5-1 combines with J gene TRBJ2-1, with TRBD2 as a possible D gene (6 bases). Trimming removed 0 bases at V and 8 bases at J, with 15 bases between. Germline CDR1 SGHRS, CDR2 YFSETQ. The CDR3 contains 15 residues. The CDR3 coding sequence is TGCGCCAGCAGCTTGGAGACTAGGGCTTGGGATGAGCAGTTCTTC. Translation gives CASSLETRAWDEQFF.

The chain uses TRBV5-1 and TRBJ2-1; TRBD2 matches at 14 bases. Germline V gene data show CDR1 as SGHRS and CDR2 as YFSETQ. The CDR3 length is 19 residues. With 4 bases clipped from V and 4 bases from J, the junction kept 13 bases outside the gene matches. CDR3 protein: CASSGLIGTSGRSYNEQFF. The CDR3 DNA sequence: TGCGCCAGCAGCGGGTTGATTGGGACTAGCGGGAGAAGTTACAATGAGCAGTTCTTC.

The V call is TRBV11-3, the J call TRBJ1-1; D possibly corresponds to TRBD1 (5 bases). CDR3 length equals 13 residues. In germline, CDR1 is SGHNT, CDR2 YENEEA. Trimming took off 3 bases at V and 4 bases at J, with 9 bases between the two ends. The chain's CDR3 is CASSFGGGTEAFF. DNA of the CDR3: TGTGCCAGCAGCTTTGGGGGGGGCACTGAAGCTTTCTTT.

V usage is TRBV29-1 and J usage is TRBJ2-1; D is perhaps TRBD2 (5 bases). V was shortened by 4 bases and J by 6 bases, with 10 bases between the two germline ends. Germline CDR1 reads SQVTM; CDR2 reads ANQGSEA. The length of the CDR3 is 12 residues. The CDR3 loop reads CSVVLSGNEQFF. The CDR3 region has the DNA TGCAGCGTTGTACTAAGCGGCAATGAGCAGTTCTTC.

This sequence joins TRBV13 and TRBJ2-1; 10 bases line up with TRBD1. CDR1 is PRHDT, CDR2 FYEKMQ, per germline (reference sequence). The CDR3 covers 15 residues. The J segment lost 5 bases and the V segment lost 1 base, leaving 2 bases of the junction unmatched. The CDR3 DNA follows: TGTGCCAGCAGCTTAGCCGGGACAGGGGACAATGAGCAGTTCTTC. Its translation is CASSLAGTGDNEQFF.

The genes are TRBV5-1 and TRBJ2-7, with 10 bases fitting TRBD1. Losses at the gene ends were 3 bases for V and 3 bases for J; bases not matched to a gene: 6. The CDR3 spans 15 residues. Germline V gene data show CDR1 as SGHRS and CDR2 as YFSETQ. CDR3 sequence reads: CASSSGTGAFYEQYF. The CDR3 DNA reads TGCGCCAGCAGCTCCGGGACAGGGGCATTCTACGAGCAGTACTTC.

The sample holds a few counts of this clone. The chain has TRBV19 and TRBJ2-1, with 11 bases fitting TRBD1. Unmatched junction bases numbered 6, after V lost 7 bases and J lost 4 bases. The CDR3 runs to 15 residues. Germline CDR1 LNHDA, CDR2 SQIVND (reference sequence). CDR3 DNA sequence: TGTGCCAGTACCCAAGGACAGGGGGCTTACAATGAGCAGTTCTTC. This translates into CASTQGQGAYNEQFF.

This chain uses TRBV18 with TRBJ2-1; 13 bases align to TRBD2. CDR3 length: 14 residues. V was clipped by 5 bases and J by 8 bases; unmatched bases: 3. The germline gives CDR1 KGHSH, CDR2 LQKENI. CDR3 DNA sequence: TGTGCCAGCTCAGCAGGACTAGCGGGAGATGAGCAGTTCTTC. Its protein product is CASSAGLAGDEQFF.

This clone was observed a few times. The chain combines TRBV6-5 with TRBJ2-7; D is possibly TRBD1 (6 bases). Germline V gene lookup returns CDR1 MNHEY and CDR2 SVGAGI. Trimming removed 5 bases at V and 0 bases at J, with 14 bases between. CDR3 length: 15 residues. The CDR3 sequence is CASSHYRQVSYEQYF. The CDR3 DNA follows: TGTGCCAGCAGTCATTACAGACAGGTCTCCTACGAGCAGTACTTC.

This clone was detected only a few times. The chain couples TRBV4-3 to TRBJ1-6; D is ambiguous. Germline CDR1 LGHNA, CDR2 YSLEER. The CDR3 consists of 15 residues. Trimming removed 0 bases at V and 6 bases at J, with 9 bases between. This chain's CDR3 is CASSQELAGNSPLHF. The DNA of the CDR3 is TGCGCCAGCAGCCAAGAATTGGCGGGTAATTCACCCCTCCACTTT.

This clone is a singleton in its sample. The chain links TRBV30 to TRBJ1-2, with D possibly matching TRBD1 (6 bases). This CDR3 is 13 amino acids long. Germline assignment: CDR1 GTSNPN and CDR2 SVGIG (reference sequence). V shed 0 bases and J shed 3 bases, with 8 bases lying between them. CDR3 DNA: TGTGCCTGGAGTGTAGGGGGTTACTATGGCTACACCTTC. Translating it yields CAWSVGGYYGYTF. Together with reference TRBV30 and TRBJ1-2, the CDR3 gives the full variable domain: SQTIHQWPATLVQPVGSPLSLECTVEGTSNPNLYWYRQAAGRGLQLLFYSVGIGQISSEVPQNLSASRPQDRQFILSSKKLLLSDSGFYLCAWSVGGYYGYTFGSGTRLTVV.

The CDR3 region is CASWTGNYEQYF. As DNA, the CDR3 is TGTGCCTCCTGGACGGGGAACTACGAGCAGTACTTC. This sequence joins TRBV27 and TRBJ2-7; D is perhaps TRBD2 (5 bases). The germline gives CDR1 MNHEY, CDR2 SMNVEV (reference sequence). This CDR3 has 12 amino acids. V lost 11 bases and J lost 3, with 14 bases in between.